Included here is one T cell receptor (beta chain) sequence, with context. What it recognizes is unknown. PBMCs numbering at least 6.5 million were isolated per sample. Trimming removed 0 bases at V and 0 bases at J, with 10 bases between. The length of the CDR3 is 15 residues. Germline values: CDR1 SGDLS, CDR2 YYNGEE. Through a sample-barcoded 5' primer and a J-beta primer mix, a second PCR was run for roughly 7 to 12 cycles. A tag from a template-switch adaptor with 12 random nucleotides marked each cDNA molecule. TCRdb passed the 5' RACE reads through MiXCR, listing each CDR3 protein once. The sample lists some 1.7 million distinct CDR3 sequences, about 30% seen once, with more than 6% in the top ten. This entry comes from a study of blood T cells in healthy people across ages. Study findings and constraints: Among long-lived donors, naive CD4+ cells were more numerous and diversity higher than in aged donors.

The receptor was derived from a woman aged 30 to 39 in good health. The specimen sequenced was blood. This chain uses TRBV9 with TRBJ2-7; a possible D gene is TRBD1 (5 bases). CDR3 nucleotides: TGTGCCAGCAGCGTAGGGTTAGGGGCCTCCTACGAGCAGTACTTC. It yields the protein CASSVGLGASYEQYF.